What follows is one T cell receptor beta chain and its context. Extraction and reverse transcription of RNA yielded cDNA as the sequencing template. Using immunoSEQ multiplex PCR, the repertoire was profiled, and TCRdb retains in-frame clones only, with some absent. Seen here are over 150,000 clones, 60% to 75% observed once, and the top ten hold more than 13%. As to treatment: oral pan-JAK inhibitor, 5-10 mg twice daily. Peripheral blood samples and lesional scalp punch biopsies were obtained from alopecia areata patients. The data belong to a study of CD8+ T cells in alopecia areata. This specimen consisted of CD4+ T cells sorted from blood, obtained at week 24, from a patient treated with tofacitinib. The sequence was collected from a human donor with alopecia areata.

The CDR3 DNA sequence: TGTGCCAGCAGTGGGGGTCGGGAAGCTTTCTTT. This sequence encodes CASSGGREAFF. The chain joins TRBV25-1 to TRBJ1-1; D ambiguous. V was cut by 4 bases and J by 8 bases, with 8 bases left in between. Germline CDR1 and CDR2: MGHDK and SYGVNS. The CDR3 runs to 11 residues.